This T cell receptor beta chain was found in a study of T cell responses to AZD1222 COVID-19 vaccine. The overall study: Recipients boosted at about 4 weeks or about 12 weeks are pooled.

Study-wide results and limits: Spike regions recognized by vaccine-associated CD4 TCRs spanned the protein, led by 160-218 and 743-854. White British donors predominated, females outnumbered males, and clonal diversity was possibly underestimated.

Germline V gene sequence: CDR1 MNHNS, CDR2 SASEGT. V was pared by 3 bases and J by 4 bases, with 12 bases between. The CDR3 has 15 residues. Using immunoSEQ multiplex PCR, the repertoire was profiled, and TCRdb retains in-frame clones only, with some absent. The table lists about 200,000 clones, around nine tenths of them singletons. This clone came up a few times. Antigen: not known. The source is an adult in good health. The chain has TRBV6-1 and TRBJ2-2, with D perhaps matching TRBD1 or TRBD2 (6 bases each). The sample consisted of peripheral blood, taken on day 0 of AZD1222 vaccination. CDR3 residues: CASSEEGGGTGELFF. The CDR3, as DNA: TGTGCCAGCAGTGAGGAGGGGGGAGGCACCGGGGAGCTGTTTTTT.